Listed below are T cell receptor beta chains from one sample, sequenced in a study of CD8+ T cells in alopecia areata. Produced via immunoSEQ multiplex PCR; TCRdb's table is partial and in-frame only. Of under 350,000 clones in the sample, more than 45% were seen once. This sample comprised CD4+ T cells sorted from blood, obtained at week 24, from a patient treated with tofacitinib. The source is a human donor with alopecia areata. Both conserved end residues are trimmed from each CDR3. A D gene is named only where the DNA matches it firmly. Size tells how often a clone was seen (once, few, many) or the class of an expanded clone, and some rows leave it out.

V	D	size	J	CDR3
TRBV30	NA	NA	TRBJ1-3	AWSPGWGSGNTIY
TRBV7-9	TRBD1	NA	TRBJ1-2	ASSLSTGDGYT
TRBV30	TRBD1	few	TRBJ2-2	AWSRAGGLTGELF
TRBV6-5	NA	few	TRBJ1-5	ASSWDGNQPQH
TRBV29-1	NA	NA	TRBJ1-1	SVELNPNTEAF
TRBV29-1	NA	NA	TRBJ1-4	SVGEREWEKLF
TRBV29-1	TRBD1	few	TRBJ1-2	SVGQGARGYT
TRBV29-1	TRBD2	few	TRBJ2-3	SAPGLAATDTQY
TRBV28	TRBD1	NA	TRBJ2-7	ASSFSGTGLYEQY
TRBV6-1	NA	NA	TRBJ2-3	ASSGVGAGRDTQY
TRBV30	NA	NA	TRBJ1-5	AWRNSQVQPQH
TRBV5-1	NA	few	TRBJ1-6	ASSLDSNSPLH
TRBV4-2	NA	NA	TRBJ2-1	ASSQDQDTRGNEQF
TRBV2	NA	NA	TRBJ1-5	ASSGSPGSRFQPQH